The 19 T cell receptor beta chains below were found in one sample sequenced in a study of beta chain features in type 1 diabetes. Reverse transcribing all isolated RNA meant expressed TCRB transcripts were sequenced. This table comes from immunoSEQ multiplex PCR, and its TCRdb copy is limited to in-frame clones, with some not included. The sample holds about 620,000 clones, about 16% seen once. Source material: naive CD4+ T cells from blood. Receptors originate from a young man in good health.

The chain has TRBV28 and TRBJ2-5, with no clear D. This CDR3 spans 13 amino acids. Germline values: CDR1 MDHEN, CDR2 SYDVKM. V shed 2 bases and J shed 9 bases, with 13 bases lying between them. The CDR3: CASSLAQVTSQYF. The CDR3, as DNA: TGTGCCAGCAGTTTAGCCCAGGTGACATCCCAGTACTTC.

V gene TRBV7-8 combines with J gene TRBJ2-7; D possibly corresponds to TRBD2 (6 bases). Trimming took off 5 bases at V and 3 bases at J, with 17 bases between the two ends. Germline V gene data show CDR1 as SGHVS and CDR2 as FQNEAQ. The CDR3 consists of 15 residues. The CDR3 DNA is TGTGCCAGCAGCCCGTTGGGCGGGGCCCTCTACGAGCAGTACTTC. It specifies CASSPLGGALYEQYF.

In its sample, this clone was seen a few times. CDR3 in amino acids: CASSQVSQGNQPQHF. CDR3 bases: TGCGCCAGCAGCCAAGTATCGCAGGGCAATCAGCCCCAGCATTTT. This chain joins TRBV4-1 and TRBJ1-5; D unresolved. Germline CDR1 is MGHRA and CDR2 is YSYEKL. V lost 1 base to trimming and J lost 2 bases, with 9 bases between them. The CDR3 runs 15 residues.

The chain uses TRBV28 and TRBJ2-6; 10 bases fit TRBD1. The CDR3 covers 19 residues. The germline V gene encodes CDR1 MDHEN and CDR2 SYDVKM. The V segment lost 4 bases and the J segment 0 bases; nucleotides outside the gene matches: 9. In DNA form, the CDR3 reads TGTGCCAGCAGTTATGTCCTGGGACAGGGGAGCTCTGGGGCCAACGTCCTGACTTTC. As protein: CASSYVLGQGSSGANVLTF.

This chain connects TRBV2 to TRBJ1-5, with 7 bases matching TRBD1. CDR3 size: 14 residues. V was clipped by 4 bases and J by 5 bases; unmatched bases: 5. Germline assignment: CDR1 SNHLY and CDR2 FYNNEI. CDR3 sequence: CASSAGQTYQPQHF. The CDR3 DNA follows: TGTGCCAGCAGTGCGGGACAGACTTATCAGCCCCAGCATTTT.

This clone was found once. Other DNA sequences of this sample code for an identical CDR3. The rearrangement uses TRBV11-2 and TRBJ2-7; D gene uncertain. Germline V gene lookup returns CDR1 SGHAT and CDR2 FQNNGV. Deletions cut 4 bases from V and 4 bases from J, with 5 bases between. CDR3 size: 11 residues. Written as DNA, the CDR3 is TGTGCCAGCAGCTCAAATTACGAGCAGTACTTC. This codes for CASSSNYEQYF.

The gene calls are TRBV7-9 and TRBJ2-3; no reliable D call. CDR3 length: 13 residues. The germline V and J ends were trimmed by 3 bases and 5 bases, with 9 bases remaining between them. Per germline, CDR1 SEHNR and CDR2 FQNEAQ (reference sequence). In DNA, the CDR3 is TGTGCCAGCAGCTTCTCACACGGAGATACGCAGTATTTT. Protein sequence: CASSFSHGDTQYF.

J is TRBJ2-1 and V is TRBV5-1; no reliable D call. The CDR3 length is 13 residues. Germline V gene data show CDR1 as SGHRS and CDR2 as YFSETQ. Trimming stripped 4 bases from V and 2 bases from J, with 7 bases between. The DNA for the CDR3 is TGCGCCAGCAGCCCCAGAACCTACAATGAGCAGTTCTTC. Its translation: CASSPRTYNEQFF.

With respect to this clone: Other DNA sequences in this specimen translate into the identical CDR3. The chain couples TRBV9 to TRBJ2-1; D remains ambiguous. CDR1 SGDLS and CDR2 YYNGEE come from the germline V gene. Trimming cost V 0 bases and J 0 bases, with 7 bases left between them. The CDR3 loop spans 15 amino acids. The CDR3 DNA follows: TGTGCCAGCAGCGTAGGTGGCAACTCCTACAATGAGCAGTTCTTC. Translating gives CASSVGGNSYNEQFF. The full variable domain, in which reference TRBV9 and TRBJ2-1 provide the parts outside the CDR3, is DSGVTQTPKHLITATGQRVTLRCSPRSGDLSVYWYQQSLDQGLQFLIQYYNGEERAKGNILERFSAQQFPDLHSELNLSSLELGDSALYFCASSVGGNSYNEQFFGPGTRLTVL.

The V call is TRBV11-2, the J call TRBJ2-1, with D perhaps matching TRBD1 (5 bases). The V gene lost 6 bases and the J gene lost 4 bases, with 13 bases spanning the gap. The CDR3 sequence is 14 residues long. Per the germline V gene, CDR1 is SGHAT and CDR2 is FQNNGV. CDR3 nucleotides: TGTGCCAGCAGTAAACCAGGGCGATACAATGAGCAGTTCTTC. As protein: CASSKPGRYNEQFF.

This clone was seen more than once but under ten times. The J gene is TRBJ2-1, the V gene TRBV6-5, with D perhaps being TRBD1 or TRBD2 (5 bases each). V lost 4 bases to trimming and J lost 6 bases, with 19 bases between them. Germline V CDR1 and CDR2: MNHEY, SVGAGI. This CDR3 is built from 16 residues. CDR3 sequence (DNA): TGTGCCAGCAGTTCCGGGGACGTAATGATTTCCAATGAGCAGTTCTTC. Its protein product is CASSSGDVMISNEQFF.

The chain combines TRBV29-1 with TRBJ2-5; D is unclear. Looked up from germline, CDR1 is SQVTM and CDR2 is ANQGSEA. Trimming took off 6 bases at V and 4 bases at J, with 9 bases between the two ends. This CDR3 contains 11 residues. The CDR3: CSVLKVETQYF. In nucleotides, the CDR3 is TGCAGCGTCCTAAAGGTAGAGACCCAGTACTTC. Full variable domain (missing parts from reference TRBV29-1 and TRBJ2-5): SAVISQKPSRDICQRGTSLTIQCQVDSQVTMMFWYRQQPGQSLTLIATANQGSEATYESGFVIDKFPISRPNLTFSTLTVSNMSPEDSSIYLCSVLKVETQYFGPGTRLLVL.

This rearrangement joins TRBV4-2 to TRBJ2-1; 9 bases are shared with TRBD1. Germline V gene lookup returns CDR1 LGHNA and CDR2 YNFKEQ. The CDR3 totals 15 residues. The V segment lost 1 base and the J segment 7 bases; nucleotides outside the gene matches: 5. CDR3 loop: CASSQGDREANEQFF. For the CDR3, the DNA is TGTGCCAGCAGCCAAGGGGACAGGGAAGCAAATGAGCAGTTCTTC.

The rearrangement joins TRBV5-6 to TRBJ2-5; tentative D call: TRBD1 (5 bases). Germline values: CDR1 SGHDT, CDR2 YYEEEE. V lost 3 bases to trimming and J lost 0 bases, with 9 bases between them. This CDR3 region has 14 residues. CDR3 loop: CASSSRGNQETQYF. DNA for the CDR3: TGTGCCAGCAGCTCTAGGGGTAACCAAGAGACCCAGTACTTC.

This clone has only a few counts. This rearrangement joins TRBV4-1 to TRBJ2-7; 10 bases align to TRBD1. This CDR3 is 16 amino acids long. Germline V gives CDR1 MGHRA, CDR2 YSYEKL. V trimming: 3 bases; J trimming: 2 bases; junction bases outside the gene matches: 7. The CDR3 sequence: CASSQYTGTGAYEQYF. The CDR3 DNA reads TGCGCCAGCAGCCAGTATACCGGGACAGGGGCCTACGAGCAGTACTTC.

The genes are TRBV29-1 and TRBJ2-1; D ambiguous. This CDR3 contains 14 residues. Trimming pared 6 bases from V and 0 bases from J, leaving 12 bases between. Germline V CDR1 and CDR2: SQVTM, ANQGSEA. The CDR3 loop is CSVRKTASYNEQFF. Here the CDR3 DNA reads TGCAGCGTCCGGAAAACAGCCTCCTACAATGAGCAGTTCTTC.

The rearrangement uses TRBV6-6 and TRBJ2-3; TRBD2 matches 12 bases. CDR1 is MNHNY and CDR2 is SVGAGI in the germline V gene (reference sequence). V was pared by 5 bases and J by 8 bases, with 8 bases of the junction left unmatched. The CDR3 length is 15 residues. The CDR3 coding sequence is TGTGCCAGCAGTATACGACTAGCGGGAGTTAGTACGCAGTATTTT. Translated, it gives CASSIRLAGVSTQYF.

This clone came up a few times. The V and J genes are TRBV5-1 and TRBJ1-6; D is possibly TRBD1 (5 bases). V lost 3 bases to trimming and J lost 10 bases, with 11 bases between them. Germline-derived CDR1 and CDR2 are SGHRS and YFSETQ. The CDR3 has 13 amino acids. Here the CDR3 reads CASSSKQASPLHF. For the CDR3, the DNA is TGCGCCAGCAGCTCGAAACAGGCGTCACCCCTCCACTTT.

This clone was counted a few times. V gene TRBV4-3 combines with J gene TRBJ1-2, with 7 bases lining up with TRBD1. CDR1 LGHNA and CDR2 YSLEER come from the germline V gene. With V trimmed by 4 bases and J by 8 bases, 7 bases remained unmatched. The CDR3 has 13 residues. The CDR3 protein is CASSPRQGPGYTF. CDR3 DNA sequence: TGCGCCAGCAGCCCAAGACAGGGCCCAGGCTACACCTTC.